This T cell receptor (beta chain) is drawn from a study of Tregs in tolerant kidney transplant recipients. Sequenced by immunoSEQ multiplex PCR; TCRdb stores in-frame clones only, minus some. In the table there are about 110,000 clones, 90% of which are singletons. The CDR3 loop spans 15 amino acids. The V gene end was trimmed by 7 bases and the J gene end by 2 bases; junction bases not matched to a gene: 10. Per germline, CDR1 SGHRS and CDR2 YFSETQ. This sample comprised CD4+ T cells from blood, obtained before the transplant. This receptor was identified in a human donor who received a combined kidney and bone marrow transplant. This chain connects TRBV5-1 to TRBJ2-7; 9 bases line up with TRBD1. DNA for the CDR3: TGCGCCAGCTCCTCCTCCGGGACAGGGCCCTACGAGCAGTACTTC. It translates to CASSSSGTGPYEQYF.